These 21 T cell receptor beta chains share one sample of origin, sequenced in a study of T-cell memory formation after mild COVID-19. TCRdb ran MiXCR on the 5' RACE reads and lists one entry per CDR3 protein. Among 300,000 to 350,000 distinct CDR3 sequences listed, roughly 13% were seen once. Sequencing was performed on PBMCs or a T cell subset sorted from them (not recorded which). The receptors were gathered from a man in his late teens or twenties who had mild COVID-19 (a few samples of this study predate the infection). Cell type and time point are not known.

This clonotype was observed a handful of times. The rearrangement uses TRBV5-1 and TRBJ2-2, with unresolved D. The CDR3 loop spans 13 amino acids. The germline V gene has CDR1 SGHRS and CDR2 YFSETQ. V was trimmed by 7 bases and J by 5 bases, leaving 12 bases between them. The CDR3 nucleotides are TGCGCCAGCCGACCTTTAGAAACCGGGGAGCTGTTTTTT. This encodes CASRPLETGELFF.

The chain couples TRBV5-1 to TRBJ2-5, with 7 nucleotides matching TRBD1. J gave up 1 base and V 4 bases, and 4 bases lay outside the gene matches. Per the germline V gene, CDR1 is SGHRS and CDR2 is YFSETQ. The CDR3 is 14 residues long. DNA of the CDR3: TGCGCCAGCAGCAACGGGGACAGCCAAGAGACCCAGTACTTC. Protein product: CASSNGDSQETQYF.

There are many counts of this clonotype. The rearrangement uses TRBV7-2 and TRBJ2-5; D not resolved. CDR3 length: 14 residues. The germline gives CDR1 SGHTA, CDR2 FQGNSA. The V and J ends lost 4 bases and 5 bases respectively, with 14 bases between them. CDR3: CASSSDLLEETQYF. In nucleotides, the CDR3 is TGTGCCAGCAGCTCGGACCTCTTAGAGGAGACCCAGTACTTC.

This chain links TRBV6-1 with TRBJ2-7; D gene ambiguous. Deletions cut 2 bases from V and 6 bases from J, with 11 bases between. The CDR3 is 13 residues long. Germline assignment: CDR1 MNHNS and CDR2 SASEGT. The CDR3 coding sequence is TGTGCCAGCAGTGAATACAACGCCCGCGAGCAGTACGTC. Protein product: CASSEYNAREQYV.

Only a few counts were recorded for this clonotype. This chain joins TRBV12-3 or TRBV12-4 and TRBJ1-1; unclear D gene. V was clipped by 1 base and J by 1 base, with 16 bases between them. The CDR3 loop spans 17 amino acids. CDR3 region: CASSLGFRRGKNTEAFF. The CDR3 DNA follows: TGTGCCAGCAGTTTAGGTTTTCGCCGGGGAAAGAACACTGAAGCTTTCTTT.

This sequence joins TRBV7-8 and TRBJ1-5; a weak D match, TRBD1 (5 bases). V lost 1 base to trimming and J lost 6 bases, with 7 bases between them. CDR1 SGHVS and CDR2 FQNEAQ come from the germline V gene. The CDR3 consists of 13 residues. The DNA of the CDR3 is TGTGCCAGCAGCTTAGGGGGGATTCAGCCCCAGCATTTT. Translated: CASSLGGIQPQHF.

The V gene is TRBV14, the J gene TRBJ2-5, with D hard to call. This CDR3 is built from 16 residues. From germline, CDR1 is SGHDN and CDR2 FVKESK. Trimming stripped 4 bases from V and 3 bases from J, with 18 bases between. CDR3 loop: CASSPGVSSDEETQYF. CDR3 coding DNA: TGTGCCAGCAGCCCTGGGGTTTCGTCGGATGAAGAGACCCAGTACTTC.

The chain employs TRBV7-9 and TRBJ2-5, with 8 positions matching TRBD2. In germline, CDR1 is SEHNR, CDR2 FQNEAQ (reference sequence). The CDR3 extends over 15 amino acids. V was clipped by 3 bases and J by 4 bases; unmatched bases: 7. The CDR3 DNA reads TGTGCCAGCAGCTTGGTCCGGGGGGGCGGAGAGACCCAGTACTTC. Its translation: CASSLVRGGGETQYF.

The CDR3 DNA is TGTGCCACCAGGGGACAGGGTGTGGGTGAGCAGTTCTTC. Translation gives CATRGQGVGEQFF. The chain carries TRBV24-1 and TRBJ2-1, with 9 bases lining up with TRBD1. From germline, CDR1 is KGHDR and CDR2 SFDVKD. CDR3 length: 13 residues. V shed 7 bases, J shed 9 bases, and the junction held 6 bases outside the gene matches.

This rearrangement joins TRBV6-1 to TRBJ2-3; D unresolved. Germline V gene data show CDR1 as MNHNS and CDR2 as SASEGT. V was cut by 8 bases and J by 2 bases, with 11 bases left in between. CDR3 length equals 13 residues. Here the CDR3 DNA reads TGTGCCAGCCCGACTCCCTCCACAGATACGCAGTATTTT. This sequence encodes CASPTPSTDTQYF.

This clonotype was picked up a small number of times. V and J are TRBV6-6 and TRBJ1-2, with 8 positions matching TRBD1. Germline V CDR1 and CDR2: MNHNY, SVGAGI (reference sequence). V shed 6 bases, J shed 6 bases, and the junction held 15 bases outside the gene matches. CDR3 length equals 16 residues. In nucleotides, the CDR3 is TGTGCCAGCAGCCCGACTAGGGGACAGGATATGCATGGCTACACCTTC. Translated, it gives CASSPTRGQDMHGYTF.

This clonotype has a handful of counts. V usage is TRBV9 and J usage is TRBJ2-1; D is possibly TRBD1 (5 bases). The CDR3 is made up of 16 amino acids. V lost 0 bases and J lost 7, with 17 bases in between. Germline CDR1 is SGDLS and CDR2 is YYNGEE. The CDR3 region is CASSVVGAPRWNEQFF. For the CDR3, the DNA is TGTGCCAGCAGCGTAGTTGGGGCCCCGCGTTGGAATGAGCAGTTCTTC.

This clonotype showed up just a few times. This CDR3 reads CASSPRGFGLGSGYTF. In DNA, the CDR3 is TGTGCCAGCAGCCCCAGGGGCTTCGGATTGGGTTCTGGCTACACCTTC. The rearrangement links TRBV6-5 to TRBJ1-2; possible D gene TRBD1, 6 bases. V gave up 6 bases and J gave up 7 bases, with 24 bases separating them. The CDR3 extends over 16 amino acids. Germline CDR1 MNHEY, CDR2 SVGAGI.

This clonotype was detected many times. The V gene is TRBV7-9, the J gene TRBJ2-1; possible D gene TRBD2, 5 bases. The V end was cut by 1 base, the J end by 6 bases, with 7 bases between. The CDR3 has 13 residues. Germline-derived CDR1 and CDR2 are SEHNR and FQNEAQ (reference sequence). DNA of the CDR3: TGTGCCAGCAGCTTAGGGAGGCGCAATGAGCAGTTCTTC. Its translation is CASSLGRRNEQFF.

This clonotype has only a few counts. The chain combines TRBV10-3 with TRBJ1-5; 7 nucleotides line up with TRBD1. CDR1 and CDR2 from the germline V gene are ENHRY and SYGVKD. The trim removed 2 bases at V and 4 bases at J, leaving 5 bases unmatched. The CDR3 has 15 residues. The CDR3 spells CAISEAGTANQPQHF. The DNA of the CDR3 is TGTGCCATCAGTGAGGCCGGGACAGCTAATCAGCCCCAGCATTTT.

This clonotype was recorded a few times. The CDR3 DNA is TGCGCCAGCATCCAGAACACTGAAGCTTTCTTT. Encoded protein: CASIQNTEAFF. The chain employs TRBV4-1 and TRBJ1-1, with D uncertain. Trimming took off 7 bases at V and 1 base at J, with 4 bases between the two ends. Germline loops: CDR1 MGHRA, CDR2 YSYEKL. This CDR3 is 11 amino acids long.

In this sample, this clonotype turned up a few times. The chain couples TRBV7-2 to TRBJ1-4; D gene unclear. Germline assignment: CDR1 SGHTA and CDR2 FQGNSA. The CDR3 contains 15 residues. V was clipped by 5 bases and J by 1 base, with 11 bases between them. The CDR3 DNA reads as TGTGCCAGCAGCCCGGGGAGCCAAACTAATGAAAAACTGTTTTTT. This sequence encodes CASSPGSQTNEKLFF.

Ten or more counts support this clonotype. The chain uses TRBV7-9 and TRBJ2-1, with D possibly matching TRBD2 (6 bases). Looked up from germline, CDR1 is SEHNR and CDR2 is FQNEAQ (reference sequence). This CDR3 has 13 residues. V lost 5 bases and J 4 bases, leaving 9 bases between the germline ends. The CDR3 here is CASSARGYNEQFF. The CDR3 DNA reads TGTGCCAGCAGCGCACGGGGGTACAATGAGCAGTTCTTC.

This clonotype was seen a few times. The CDR3 region has the DNA TGTGCCAGCAGTTCCCCCAGAGGACTAGCCAAAAACATTCAGTACTTC. It is translated as CASSSPRGLAKNIQYF. The chain links TRBV6-2 or TRBV6-3 to TRBJ2-4; a weak D match, TRBD2 (5 bases). Trimming took 4 bases from V and 0 from J, leaving 13 bases between them. The germline CDR1 and CDR2 sequences are MNHEY and SVGEGT. The CDR3 has 16 residues.

The chain joins TRBV7-9 to TRBJ1-3; D gene ambiguous. The CDR3 has 14 residues. V lost 2 bases, J lost 3 bases, and 8 bases lay in between. Germline V gene data show CDR1 as SEHNR and CDR2 as FQNEAQ (reference sequence). The CDR3 DNA sequence: TGTGCCAGCAGCTTAATCGCTGATGGAAACACCATATATTTT. This translates into CASSLIADGNTIYF.

This clonotype was counted a few times. This chain joins TRBV20-1 and TRBJ2-3, with D tentatively TRBD2 (5 bases). The length of the CDR3 is 12 residues. Germline-derived CDR1 and CDR2 are DFQATT and SNEGSKA (reference sequence). With 4 bases removed from V and 11 bases from J, the gap between germline ends came to 16 bases. The chain's CDR3 is CSAIPRGLGQYF. In DNA, the CDR3 is TGCAGTGCTATTCCTCGCGGACTCGGGCAGTATTTT.